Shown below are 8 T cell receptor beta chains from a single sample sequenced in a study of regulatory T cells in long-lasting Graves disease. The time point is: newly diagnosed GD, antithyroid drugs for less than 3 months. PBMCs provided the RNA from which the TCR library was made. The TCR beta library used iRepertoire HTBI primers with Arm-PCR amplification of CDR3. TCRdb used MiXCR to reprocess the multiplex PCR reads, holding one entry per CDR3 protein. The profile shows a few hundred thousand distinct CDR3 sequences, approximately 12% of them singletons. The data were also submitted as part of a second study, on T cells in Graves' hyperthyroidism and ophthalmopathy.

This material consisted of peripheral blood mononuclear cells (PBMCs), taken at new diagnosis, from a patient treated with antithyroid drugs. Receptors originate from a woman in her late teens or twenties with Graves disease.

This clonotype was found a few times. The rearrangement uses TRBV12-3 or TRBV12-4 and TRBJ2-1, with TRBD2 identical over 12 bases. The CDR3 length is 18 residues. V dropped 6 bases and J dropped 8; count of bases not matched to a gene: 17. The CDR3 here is CASSERIGASGRVDEQFF. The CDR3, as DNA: TGTGCCAGCAGCGAAAGGATAGGGGCTAGCGGGAGGGTCGATGAGCAGTTCTTC.

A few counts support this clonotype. The DNA for the CDR3 is TGTGCCAGCTGGGGGGGGGGCCATGAGCAGTTCTTC. Protein product: CASWGGGHEQFF. This rearrangement joins TRBV12-3 or TRBV12-4 to TRBJ2-1; weak D call: TRBD2 (7 bases). CDR3 length: 12 residues. V was cut by 8 bases and J by 8 bases, with 13 bases left in between.

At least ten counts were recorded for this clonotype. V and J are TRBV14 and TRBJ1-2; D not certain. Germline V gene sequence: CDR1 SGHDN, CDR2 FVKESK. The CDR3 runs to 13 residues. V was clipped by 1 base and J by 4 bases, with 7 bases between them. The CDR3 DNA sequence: TGTGCCAGCAGCCAAGGGCTTCTCTATGGCTACACCTTC. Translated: CASSQGLLYGYTF.

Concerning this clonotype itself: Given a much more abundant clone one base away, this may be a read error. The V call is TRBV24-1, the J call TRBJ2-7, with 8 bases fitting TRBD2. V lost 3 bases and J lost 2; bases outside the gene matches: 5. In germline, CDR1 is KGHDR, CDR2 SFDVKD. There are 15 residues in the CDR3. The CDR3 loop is CATSDSGSGAYEQYV. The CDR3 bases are TGTGCCACCAGTGATAGCGGGAGTGGGGCCTACGAGCAGTACGTC.

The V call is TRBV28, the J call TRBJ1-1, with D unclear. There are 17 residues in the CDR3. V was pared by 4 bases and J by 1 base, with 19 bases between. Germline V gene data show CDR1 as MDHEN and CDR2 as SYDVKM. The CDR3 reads CASSSSRGYIRNTEAFF. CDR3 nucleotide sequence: TGTGCCAGCAGTTCTTCCCGGGGTTACATTCGGAACACTGAAGCTTTCTTT. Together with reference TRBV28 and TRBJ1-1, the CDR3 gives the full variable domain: DVKVTQSSRYLVKRTGEKVFLECVQDMDHENMFWYRQDPGLGLRLIYFSYDVKMKEKGDIPEGYSVSREKKERFSLILESASTNQTSMYLCASSSSRGYIRNTEAFFGQGTRLTVV.

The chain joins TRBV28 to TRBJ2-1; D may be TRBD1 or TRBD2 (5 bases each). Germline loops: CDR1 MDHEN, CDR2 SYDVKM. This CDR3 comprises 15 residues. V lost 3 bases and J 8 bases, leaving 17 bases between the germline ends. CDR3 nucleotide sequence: TGTGCCAGCAGTTTCCTGGGGTGGGGGAGCGATGAGCAGTTCTTC. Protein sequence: CASSFLGWGSDEQFF.

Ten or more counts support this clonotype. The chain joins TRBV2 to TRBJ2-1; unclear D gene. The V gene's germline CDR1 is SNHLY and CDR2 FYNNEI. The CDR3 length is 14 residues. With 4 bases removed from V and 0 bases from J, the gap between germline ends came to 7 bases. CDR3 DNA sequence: TGTGCCAGCAGTGTCATGGGCTCCTACAATGAGCAGTTCTTC. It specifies CASSVMGSYNEQFF.

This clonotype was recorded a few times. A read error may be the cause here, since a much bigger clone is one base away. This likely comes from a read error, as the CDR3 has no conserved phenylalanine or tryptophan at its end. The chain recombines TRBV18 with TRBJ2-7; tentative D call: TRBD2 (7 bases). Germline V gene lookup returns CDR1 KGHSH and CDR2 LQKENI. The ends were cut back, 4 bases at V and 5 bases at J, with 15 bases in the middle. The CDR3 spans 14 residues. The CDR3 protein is CASSLATGGHEQYA. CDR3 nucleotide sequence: TGTGCCAGCTCACTAGCGACGGGGGGCCACGAGCAGTACGCC.